The 22 T cell receptor beta chains below come from one sample, sequenced in a study of blood T cell repertoires in COVID-19. Profiling relied on immunoSEQ multiplex PCR, and the TCRdb table lists in-frame clones only, not all of them. This sample has roughly 360,000 clones; over 80% occur once, and the top ten carry 5% to 5.5%. Material for sequencing was PBMCs or T cells enriched from blood (not recorded which). Receptors were obtained from a woman aged 50 to 60 who had recovered from COVID-19.

The V call is TRBV4-1, the J call TRBJ2-1, with 7 bases identical to TRBD2. In germline, CDR1 is MGHRA, CDR2 YSYEKL. The CDR3 loop spans 16 amino acids. V gave up 3 bases and J gave up 0 bases; unmatched junction bases: 5. The CDR3 loop is CASSHLGRSSYNEQFF. CDR3 sequence (DNA): TGCGCCAGCAGCCACCTCGGGAGGAGCTCCTACAATGAGCAGTTCTTC.

J is TRBJ1-6 and V is TRBV15; TRBD1 is a possible D gene (5 bases). The V and J ends lost 7 bases and 10 bases respectively, with 14 bases between them. Looked up from germline, CDR1 is LNHNV and CDR2 is YYDKDF (reference sequence). The CDR3 sequence is 13 residues long. The CDR3 bases are TGTGCCACCACCGGGGGGTTACGGTCACCCCTCCACTTT. This codes for CATTGGLRSPLHF.

The J gene is TRBJ1-1, the V gene TRBV25-1, with D perhaps TRBD1 (6 bases). The CDR3 covers 15 residues. The V gene's germline CDR1 is MGHDK and CDR2 SYGVNS. V lost 5 bases, J lost 6 bases, and 19 bases lay in between. This chain's CDR3 is CASSWGGRSAPEAFF. CDR3 coding DNA: TGTGCCAGCAGTTGGGGGGGGCGCAGTGCCCCTGAAGCTTTCTTT.

The CDR3 DNA reads as TGTGCCAGCAGCTTAAAAACTGGTAGGAACACTGAAGCTTTCTTT. This encodes CASSLKTGRNTEAFF. The V call is TRBV11-3, the J call TRBJ1-1; D call uncertain. CDR3 length: 15 amino acids. The V end was cut by 2 bases, the J end by 1 base, with 11 bases between. Germline loops: CDR1 SGHNT, CDR2 YENEEA. Using reference TRBV11-3 and TRBJ1-1 for the parts outside the CDR3, the full variable domain is EAGVVQSPRYKIIEKKQPVAFWCNPISGHNTLYWYLQNLGQGPELLIRYENEEAVDDSQLPKDRFSAERLKGVDSTLKIQPAELGDSAVYLCASSLKTGRNTEAFFGQGTRLTVV.

The chain is built from TRBV19 and TRBJ1-6; the match to TRBD1 covers 10 bases. Looked up from germline, CDR1 is LNHDA and CDR2 is SQIVND (reference sequence). Losses at the gene ends were 6 bases for V and 6 bases for J; bases not matched to a gene: 17. The CDR3 covers 19 residues. The DNA of the CDR3 is TGTGCCAGTAGGCCGTCGACAGGGGGCGGAAGAGTGGGTAATTCACCCCTCCACTTT. It is translated as CASRPSTGGGRVGNSPLHF. Together with reference TRBV19 and TRBJ1-6, the CDR3 gives the full variable domain: DGGITQSPKYLFRKEGQNVTLSCEQNLNHDAMYWYRQDPGQGLRLIYYSQIVNDFQKGDIAEGYSVSREKKESFPLTVTSAQKNPTAFYLCASRPSTGGGRVGNSPLHFGNGTRLTVT.

The chain couples TRBV6-1 to TRBJ1-3; D not resolved. Germline CDR1 reads MNHNS; CDR2 reads SASEGT. This CDR3 is 15 amino acids long. The V end was cut by 1 base, the J end by 0 bases, with 7 bases between. The CDR3 bases are TGTGCCAGCAGTGAAGGTGTCAACTCTGGAAACACCATATATTTT. Amino acid sequence: CASSEGVNSGNTIYF.

The chain combines TRBV7-2 with TRBJ1-4; unclear D gene. Germline loops: CDR1 SGHTA, CDR2 FQGNSA. The CDR3 extends over 13 amino acids. Trimming left V 4 bases short and J 8 bases short, with 11 bases between. The CDR3 region has the DNA TGTGCCAGCAGCTGGGGAGCGGGGGAAAAACTGTTTTTT. Its protein is CASSWGAGEKLFF.

The chain recombines TRBV9 with TRBJ1-2, with TRBD1 as a possible D gene (6 bases). Germline values: CDR1 SGDLS, CDR2 YYNGEE. With 3 bases removed from V and 0 bases from J, the gap between germline ends came to 12 bases. This CDR3 comprises 15 residues. The chain's CDR3 is CASSAGQHTNYGYTF. CDR3 bases: TGTGCCAGCAGCGCCGGACAGCATACTAACTATGGCTACACCTTC.

The V gene is TRBV20-1, the J gene TRBJ2-7; D is possibly TRBD1 (6 bases). V gave up 3 bases and J gave up 3 bases, with 12 bases separating them. CDR1 DFQATT and CDR2 SNEGSKA come from the germline V gene (reference sequence). The CDR3 is 13 residues long. CDR3 amino acids: CSASRQVIYEQYF. In nucleotides, the CDR3 is TGCAGTGCTAGTCGACAGGTGATCTACGAGCAGTACTTC.

The V call is TRBV30, the J call TRBJ1-1; 10 bases map to TRBD1. V gave up 0 bases and J gave up 3 bases; unmatched junction bases: 7. Germline lookup yields CDR1 GTSNPN and CDR2 SVGIG (reference sequence). The CDR3 length is 16 residues. In DNA form, the CDR3 reads TGTGCCTGGAGTGTGGGACAGGGGCCCGAGGACACTGAAGCTTTCTTT. Amino acid sequence: CAWSVGQGPEDTEAFF.

The V gene is TRBV5-1, the J gene TRBJ2-7; D perhaps matches TRBD2 (7 bases). Germline V gene sequence: CDR1 SGHRS, CDR2 YFSETQ. This CDR3 region has 15 residues. V gave up 3 bases and J gave up 2 bases, with 15 bases separating them. The CDR3 loop reads CASSSTSGGPYEQYF. CDR3 DNA sequence: TGCGCCAGCAGCTCAACATCGGGGGGCCCCTACGAGCAGTACTTC.

The chain has TRBV10-3 and TRBJ1-2; D remains unclear. Germline V gives CDR1 ENHRY, CDR2 SYGVKD. Trimming took 3 bases from V and 1 from J, leaving 6 bases between them. The CDR3 loop spans 13 amino acids. In nucleotides, the CDR3 is TGTGCCATCAGTGACGGTAGTAACTATGGCTACACCTTC. It specifies CAISDGSNYGYTF.

V is TRBV7-3 and J is TRBJ1-2; 10 nucleotides align to TRBD1. V was clipped by 5 bases and J by 3 bases; unmatched bases: 9. The CDR3 runs 16 residues. CDR1 and CDR2 (germline): SGHTA, FQGTGA. The CDR3 DNA reads TGTGCCAGCAGCACGAAAACCGGGACAGGGGACTATGGCTACACCTTC. It is translated as CASSTKTGTGDYGYTF.

V usage is TRBV5-8 and J usage is TRBJ1-6; TRBD1 aligns across 7 bases. Germline loops: CDR1 SGHTS, CDR2 YDEGEE. This CDR3 is built from 14 residues. The CDR3 DNA is TGTGCAACCAACTTCCAGGGGGTCGGTTCACCCCTCCACTTT. Translating it yields CATNFQGVGSPLHF.

J is TRBJ2-7 and V is TRBV4-1; possible D gene TRBD2, 5 bases. The CDR3 totals 16 residues. Trimming took 1 base from V and 6 from J, leaving 19 bases between them. Per germline, CDR1 MGHRA and CDR2 YSYEKL. CDR3 bases: TGCGCCAGCAGCCAAGGTTACGCTCGAGGAGGCTCCGAGCAGTACTTC. As protein: CASSQGYARGGSEQYF.

Points on this clone: A much larger clone lies a single base off, so this may be a read error. J is TRBJ1-2 and V is TRBV5-5; TRBD1 aligns across 7 bases. The CDR3 spans 12 residues. Looked up from germline, CDR1 is SGHKS and CDR2 is YYEKEE (reference sequence). V dropped 4 bases and J dropped 5; count of bases not matched to a gene: 2. CDR3 protein: CASSRDRYGYTF. In DNA, the CDR3 is TGTGCCAGCAGCCGGGACAGATATGGCTACACCTTC.

This clone was picked up a small number of times. The chain is built from TRBV19 and TRBJ2-7, with 10 positions matching TRBD1. V was clipped by 5 bases and J by 0 bases; unmatched bases: 4. The CDR3 is 15 amino acids. From germline, CDR1 is LNHDA and CDR2 SQIVND (reference sequence). The CDR3 sequence: CASSRTGGSSYEQYF. Here the CDR3 DNA reads TGTGCCAGTAGTCGGACAGGGGGGAGCTCCTACGAGCAGTACTTC. The whole variable domain, remainder taken from reference TRBV19 and TRBJ2-7, is DGGITQSPKYLFRKEGQNVTLSCEQNLNHDAMYWYRQDPGQGLRLIYYSQIVNDFQKGDIAEGYSVSREKKESFPLTVTSAQKNPTAFYLCASSRTGGSSYEQYFGPGTRLTVT.

The chain combines TRBV5-1 with TRBJ1-4, with D perhaps TRBD1 (5 bases). Germline values: CDR1 SGHRS, CDR2 YFSETQ. With 2 bases removed from V and 5 bases from J, the gap between germline ends came to 16 bases. CDR3 length equals 16 residues. The chain's CDR3 is CASSLTGESENEKLFF. The CDR3 coding sequence is TGCGCCAGCAGCTTAACGGGGGAATCGGAGAATGAAAAACTGTTTTTT.

As for this clone: This sample also contains other DNA sequences that code for the same CDR3. V and J are TRBV19 and TRBJ1-1; TRBD1 aligns across 7 bases. The CDR3 is 14 amino acids. Germline V lookup: CDR1 LNHDA, CDR2 SQIVND (reference sequence). J gave up 0 bases and V 5 bases, and 3 bases lay outside the gene matches. The CDR3 DNA reads TGTGCCAGTAGTCGGACAGGAATGAACACTGAAGCTTTCTTT. Amino acids: CASSRTGMNTEAFF.

This chain joins TRBV7-2 and TRBJ1-5, with D possibly matching TRBD1 (6 bases). The germline V gene encodes CDR1 SGHTA and CDR2 FQGNSA. V was clipped by 5 bases and J by 3 bases, with 20 bases between them. The CDR3 spans 17 residues. The CDR3 nucleotides are TGTGCCAGCAGCCCACCAGGAGGACAGCTGCACAATCAGCCCCAGCATTTT. It specifies CASSPPGGQLHNQPQHF.

V is TRBV15 and J is TRBJ1-2; the match to TRBD1 covers 7 bases. This CDR3 contains 15 residues. The germline gives CDR1 LNHNV, CDR2 YYDKDF (reference sequence). The junction had 7 bases not matched to a gene; V was cut back by 2 bases and J by 4 bases. The DNA for the CDR3 is TGTGCCACCAGCAGACGACAGGGAGGCCCCTATGGCTACACCTTC. It translates to CATSRRQGGPYGYTF.

J is TRBJ1-3 and V is TRBV6-6, with 11 bases matching TRBD1. CDR3 size: 15 residues. Per germline, CDR1 MNHNY and CDR2 SVGAGI (reference sequence). V gave up 5 bases and J gave up 7 bases; unmatched junction bases: 7. CDR3: CASSQGTGGANTIYF. CDR3 in DNA: TGTGCCAGCAGTCAAGGGACAGGGGGAGCGAACACCATATATTTT.